These 23 T cell receptor beta chains originate from one sample sequenced in a study of blood T cell repertoires in COVID-19. TCRdb keeps only in-frame clones here, not all; method: immunoSEQ multiplex PCR. The data hold tens of thousands of clones, with around 90% observed a single time. Specimen: peripheral blood. These receptors were taken from a human donor in a cohort sampled during active COVID-19.

This clone was seen only once. The chain has TRBV30 and TRBJ2-7; a weak D match, TRBD2 (5 bases). CDR1 GTSNPN and CDR2 SVGIG come from the germline V gene (reference sequence). CDR3 length: 12 residues. Trimming took 0 bases from V and 6 from J, leaving 9 bases between them. CDR3 sequence reads: CAWSVGGGEQYF. The CDR3 DNA sequence: TGTGCCTGGAGTGTAGGAGGAGGCGAGCAGTACTTC. Based on the CDR3 plus reference TRBV30 and TRBJ2-7, the full variable domain is SQTIHQWPATLVQPVGSPLSLECTVEGTSNPNLYWYRQAAGRGLQLLFYSVGIGQISSEVPQNLSASRPQDRQFILSSKKLLLSDSGFYLCAWSVGGGEQYFGPGTRLTVT.

The chain employs TRBV27 and TRBJ2-1, with 12 bases identical to TRBD1. The CDR3 totals 15 residues. Germline V gene data show CDR1 as MNHEY and CDR2 as SMNVEV (reference sequence). The J segment lost 7 bases and the V segment lost 6 bases, leaving 7 bases of the junction unmatched. DNA for the CDR3: TGTGCCAGCAGGGGACAGGGGGCGCGGGTAAATGAGCAGTTCTTC. Translating gives CASRGQGARVNEQFF.

A remark on this clone: A junction boundary mismatches the germline segment, possibly from a read error. Within the sample, other DNA sequences also encode this same CDR3. The chain has TRBV15 and TRBJ1-1; 8 bases are shared with TRBD1. The V gene's germline CDR1 is LNHNV and CDR2 YYDKDF (reference sequence). The CDR3 contains 15 residues. CDR3 in amino acids: CATTTGESGNTEAFF. The CDR3, as DNA: TGCGCCACCACGACAGGGGAAAGTGGGAACACTGAAGCTTTCTTT.

J is TRBJ1-1 and V is TRBV14, with D unclear. The CDR3 totals 14 residues. Germline CDR1 SGHDN, CDR2 FVKESK. Trimming cost V 5 bases and J 1 base, with 11 bases left between them. Here the CDR3 DNA reads TGTGCCAGCAGCGCCAGGCCTGCGAACACTGAAGCTTTCTTT. It encodes CASSARPANTEAFF.

The chain recombines TRBV6-5 with TRBJ2-7; no definite D call. Trimming shortened V by 8 bases and J by 6 bases, and 11 bases separated the two germline ends. CDR3 length: 11 residues. Germline V gene lookup returns CDR1 MNHEY and CDR2 SVGAGI. CDR3 in amino acids: CASRGAGEQYF. The DNA of the CDR3 is TGTGCCAGCCGCGGAGCTGGCGAGCAGTACTTC.

The gene calls are TRBV18 and TRBJ2-7; TRBD1 matches 9 bases. The CDR3 runs 15 residues. Trimming cost V 6 bases and J 6 bases; bases outside gene matches: 12. Germline assignment: CDR1 KGHSH and CDR2 LQKENI. The DNA of the CDR3 is TGTGCCAGCTCCCCGACCGGACAGGGGATTCCCGAGCAGTACTTC. It yields the protein CASSPTGQGIPEQYF.

This chain uses TRBV5-1 with TRBJ2-1; 9 positions agree with TRBD2. Germline V gene sequence: CDR1 SGHRS, CDR2 YFSETQ. The CDR3 is 17 amino acids. The J segment lost 8 bases and the V segment lost 6 bases, leaving 18 bases of the junction unmatched. CDR3 DNA sequence: TGCGCCAGCAATACCCGAATAGCGGGGGACCCCGCGGATGAGCAGTTCTTC. Its protein is CASNTRIAGDPADEQFF. The full variable domain, completed using reference TRBV5-1 and TRBJ2-1, is KAGVTQTPRYLIKTRGQQVTLSCSPISGHRSVSWYQQTPGQGLQFLFEYFSETQRNKGNFPGRFSGRQFSNSRSEMNVSTLELGDSALYLCASNTRIAGDPADEQFFGPGTRLTVL.

Only one count was recorded for this clone. V and J are TRBV7-2 and TRBJ2-7, with 10 bases aligning to TRBD2. V lost 3 bases and J lost 7; bases outside the gene matches: 9. The CDR3 is made up of 15 amino acids. The germline V gene has CDR1 SGHTA and CDR2 FQGNSA. The CDR3, as DNA: TGTGCCAGCAGCTTTGGCCTAGCGGGAGCCGTAGAGCAGTACTTC. It translates to CASSFGLAGAVEQYF.

J is TRBJ2-1 and V is TRBV5-1; 11 bases line up with TRBD1. Germline-derived CDR1 and CDR2 are SGHRS and YFSETQ. CDR3 length equals 16 residues. With 0 bases clipped from V and 6 bases from J, the junction kept 5 bases outside the gene matches. The CDR3 DNA sequence: TGCGCCAGCAGCTTGGTTGGACAGGGGGCGCGCAATGAGCAGTTCTTC. Protein sequence: CASSLVGQGARNEQFF.

This sequence joins TRBV11-1 and TRBJ2-1, with D possibly matching TRBD1 (6 bases). V was trimmed by 5 bases and J by 7 bases, leaving 12 bases between them. The CDR3 is 13 residues long. Per the germline V gene, CDR1 is SGHAT and CDR2 is FQDESV (reference sequence). CDR3 loop: CASSPRGLNEQFF. The CDR3 coding sequence is TGTGCCAGCAGCCCCAGGGGCCTTAATGAGCAGTTCTTC.

This clone was seen only once. The chain has TRBV27 and TRBJ2-1; D might be TRBD2 (5 bases). Germline loops: CDR1 MNHEY, CDR2 SMNVEV (reference sequence). This CDR3 comprises 15 residues. V was pared by 8 bases and J by 8 bases, with 22 bases between. CDR3 DNA sequence: TGTGCCAGCGGCCGAGGGCTATCATTGGTTGATGAGCAGTTCTTC. This gives the protein CASGRGLSLVDEQFF.

This clone has just one count. The chain joins TRBV19 to TRBJ1-2, with a tentative D call TRBD1 (5 bases). This CDR3 spans 19 amino acids. Germline assignment: CDR1 LNHDA and CDR2 SQIVND (reference sequence). With 2 bases removed from V and 2 bases from J, the gap between germline ends came to 24 bases. In nucleotides, the CDR3 is TGTGCCAGTAGTATAACGGTGTTGAGCGCCGGGACTGCAAACTATGGCTACACCTTC. It translates to CASSITVLSAGTANYGYTF. The full variable domain, completed using reference TRBV19 and TRBJ1-2, is DGGITQSPKYLFRKEGQNVTLSCEQNLNHDAMYWYRQDPGQGLRLIYYSQIVNDFQKGDIAEGYSVSREKKESFPLTVTSAQKNPTAFYLCASSITVLSAGTANYGYTFGSGTRLTVV.

The chain has TRBV24-1 and TRBJ2-3; TRBD2 agrees at 12 bases. This CDR3 has 16 residues. V shed 3 bases, J shed 5 bases, and the junction held 5 bases outside the gene matches. Germline CDR1 and CDR2: KGHDR and SFDVKD. The CDR3 reads CATSDPSGGAIDTQYF. In DNA form, the CDR3 reads TGTGCCACCAGTGATCCTAGCGGGGGGGCCATAGATACGCAGTATTTT.

V and J are TRBV5-4 and TRBJ2-7, with 7 bases matching TRBD1. The CDR3 is 17 residues long. J gave up 3 bases and V 4 bases, and 16 bases lay outside the gene matches. Germline V gene lookup returns CDR1 SGHNT and CDR2 YYREEE (reference sequence). The DNA for the CDR3 is TGTGCCAGCAGCCGACAGCTGAGGCCGGGACAGCTCTACGAGCAGTACTTC. This gives the protein CASSRQLRPGQLYEQYF.

This clone came up once. Written as DNA, the CDR3 is TGTGCCAGCAGTTTAAACAGCGGGGGGGTGGCAGATACGCAGTATTTT. Residues: CASSLNSGGVADTQYF. The chain couples TRBV27 to TRBJ2-3; 10 nucleotides align to TRBD2. Germline lookup yields CDR1 MNHEY and CDR2 SMNVEV (reference sequence). J gave up 4 bases and V 2 bases, and 6 bases lay outside the gene matches. There are 16 residues in the CDR3.

This clone was observed a single time. J is TRBJ2-5 and V is TRBV20-1; no clear D. The V end was cut by 3 bases, the J end by 2 bases, with 10 bases between. The CDR3 sequence is 13 residues long. CDR1 and CDR2 (germline): DFQATT, SNEGSKA (reference sequence). The CDR3 protein is CSASSTTQETQYF. The CDR3 DNA is TGCAGTGCTAGTTCAACAACGCAAGAGACCCAGTACTTC.

This chain uses TRBV6-6 with TRBJ2-1, with 14 bases lining up with TRBD2. CDR3 length: 16 amino acids. Losses at the gene ends were 7 bases for V and 7 bases for J; bases not matched to a gene: 9. Germline V gene data show CDR1 as MNHNY and CDR2 as SVGAGI (reference sequence). The CDR3 is CASTSTSGGARNEQFF. CDR3 DNA: TGTGCCAGCACCTCGACTAGCGGGGGGGCTAGGAATGAGCAGTTCTTC.

This chain links TRBV18 with TRBJ1-1; D not certain. V lost 3 bases, J lost 1 base, and 9 bases lay in between. CDR3 length: 14 residues. The germline V gene encodes CDR1 KGHSH and CDR2 LQKENI. The CDR3 region is CASSPSTENTEAFF. CDR3 DNA sequence: TGTGCCAGCTCACCCTCAACAGAGAACACTGAAGCTTTCTTT.

J is TRBJ2-1 and V is TRBV30, with D possibly matching TRBD1 (5 bases). CDR1 and CDR2 from the germline V gene are GTSNPN and SVGIG (reference sequence). Between the trimmed V and J ends, which lost 0 bases and 5 bases, there was a span of 11 bases. The CDR3 consists of 14 residues. CDR3: CAWSVQAGHNEQFF. The DNA for the CDR3 is TGTGCCTGGAGTGTACAGGCCGGGCACAATGAGCAGTTCTTC.

The V and J genes are TRBV6-2 or TRBV6-3 and TRBJ2-2; 8 bases fit TRBD2. This CDR3 is 15 amino acids long. Germline loops: CDR1 MNHEY, CDR2 SVGEGT. Trimming cost V 5 bases and J 6 bases; bases outside gene matches: 8. CDR3 loop: CASSLVAGGAGELFF. CDR3 DNA: TGTGCCAGCAGTCTTGTCGCGGGAGGTGCCGGGGAGCTGTTTTTT.

The rearrangement links TRBV11-2 to TRBJ2-7; TRBD1 is a possible D gene (5 bases). This CDR3 comprises 14 residues. V was clipped by 1 base and J by 2 bases, with 9 bases between them. Germline CDR1 and CDR2: SGHAT and FQNNGV. This CDR3 is CASSLGPGTYEQYF. The CDR3 nucleotides read TGTGCCAGCAGCTTAGGGCCAGGGACCTACGAGCAGTACTTC. Variable domain in full (rest from reference TRBV11-2 and TRBJ2-7): EAGVAQSPRYKIIEKRQSVAFWCNPISGHATLYWYQQILGQGPKLLIQFQNNGVVDDSQLPKDRFSAERLKGVDSTLKIQPAKLEDSAVYLCASSLGPGTYEQYFGPGTRLTVT.

The genes are TRBV19 and TRBJ2-7, with TRBD1 matching over 7 bases. CDR1 and CDR2 (germline): LNHDA, SQIVND (reference sequence). The CDR3 has 14 residues. V was pared by 5 bases and J by 2 bases, with 6 bases of the junction left unmatched. CDR3 sequence: CASSWAGGPYEQYF. For the CDR3, the DNA is TGTGCCAGTAGTTGGGCAGGGGGTCCCTACGAGCAGTACTTC.

The chain carries TRBV6-2 or TRBV6-3 and TRBJ2-7, with 11 bases fitting TRBD2. With V trimmed by 4 bases and J by 5 bases, 16 bases remained unmatched. This CDR3 comprises 18 residues. Germline values: CDR1 MNHEY, CDR2 SVGEGT. CDR3 sequence: CASSSAFSTSGSWNEQYF. The CDR3 bases are TGTGCCAGCAGTTCGGCCTTCTCAACTAGCGGGAGTTGGAACGAGCAGTACTTC.